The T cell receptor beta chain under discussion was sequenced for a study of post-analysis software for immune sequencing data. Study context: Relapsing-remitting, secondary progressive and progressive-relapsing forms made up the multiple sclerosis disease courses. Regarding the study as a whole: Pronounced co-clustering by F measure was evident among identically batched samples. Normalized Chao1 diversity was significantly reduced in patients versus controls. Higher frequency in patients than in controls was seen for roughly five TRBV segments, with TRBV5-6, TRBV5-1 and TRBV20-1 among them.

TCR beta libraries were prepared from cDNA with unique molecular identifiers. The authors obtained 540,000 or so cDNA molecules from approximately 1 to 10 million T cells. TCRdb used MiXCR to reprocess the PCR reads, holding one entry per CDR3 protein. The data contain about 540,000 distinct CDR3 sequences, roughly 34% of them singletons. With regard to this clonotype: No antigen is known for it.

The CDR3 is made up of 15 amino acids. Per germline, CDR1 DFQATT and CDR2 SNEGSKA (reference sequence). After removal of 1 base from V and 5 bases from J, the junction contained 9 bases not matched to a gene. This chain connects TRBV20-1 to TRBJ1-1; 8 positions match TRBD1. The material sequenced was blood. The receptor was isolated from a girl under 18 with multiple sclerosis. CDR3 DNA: TGCAGTGCTAGAGGAACAGGGGGAATGGTGACTGAAGCTTTCTTT. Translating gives CSARGTGGMVTEAFF.